The 6 T cell receptor beta chains below come from one sample, sequenced in a study of blood T cells in healthy people across ages. A second about 7 to 12 cycle PCR used barcoded and J-beta primers. TCRdb analysed the 5' RACE reads with MiXCR anew, one entry per CDR3 protein. This sample has hundreds of thousands of distinct CDR3 sequences, with roughly 32% found just once. The sequenced material came from blood. The receptor set was obtained from a woman older than 75 in good health.

The sample holds many counts of this clonotype. The chain links TRBV9 to TRBJ2-1, with TRBD1 matching 7 bases. Germline loops: CDR1 SGDLS, CDR2 YYNGEE. This CDR3 is built from 15 residues. V shed 4 bases, J shed 3 bases, and the junction held 7 bases outside the gene matches. The CDR3 coding sequence is TGTGCCAGCAGCTCCGGGACAGCTCTCTACAATGAGCAGTTCTTC. Translating it yields CASSSGTALYNEQFF.

The V gene is TRBV20-1, the J gene TRBJ2-5; D perhaps matches TRBD1 (5 bases). V lost 1 base to trimming and J lost 0 bases, with 15 bases between them. In germline, CDR1 is DFQATT, CDR2 SNEGSKA (reference sequence). This CDR3 has 16 residues. The CDR3 coding sequence is TGCAGTGCTAGAGTGGCAGCAGGGTGGTACCAAGAGACCCAGTACTTC. Translating it yields CSARVAAGWYQETQYF.

This clonotype was detected ten times or more. V usage is TRBV20-1 and J usage is TRBJ2-5; TRBD1 might be the D (6 bases). The CDR3 loop spans 13 amino acids. Germline V gene sequence: CDR1 DFQATT, CDR2 SNEGSKA (reference sequence). Trimming left V 0 bases short and J 7 bases short, with 12 bases between. The CDR3 protein is CSAREGAQGTQYF. CDR3 coding DNA: TGCAGTGCTAGAGAGGGGGCCCAGGGGACCCAGTACTTC.

The V call is TRBV10-3, the J call TRBJ1-6, with D hard to call. V was shortened by 8 bases and J by 0 bases, with 8 bases between the two germline ends. From germline, CDR1 is ENHRY and CDR2 SYGVKD. This CDR3 has 14 amino acids. In DNA, the CDR3 is TGTGCCATCTCAACAGCCTCCTATAATTCACCCCTCCACTTT. It specifies CAISTASYNSPLHF.

The sample holds a few counts of this clonotype. This sequence joins TRBV11-1 and TRBJ2-7; possibly TRBD1 for D (5 bases). Between the trimmed V and J ends, which lost 2 bases and 2 bases, there was a span of 13 bases. This CDR3 comprises 15 residues. CDR1 and CDR2 (germline): SGHAT, FQDESV (reference sequence). CDR3 nucleotide sequence: TGTGCCAGCAGCTTATATAGGGGCAGTACCTACGAGCAGTACTTC. Translated: CASSLYRGSTYEQYF.

This clonotype was seen just once. CDR3 nucleotides: TGTGCCAGCAGTGTAAAGGAAGCTTTCTTT. It is translated as CASSVKEAFF. This chain joins TRBV2 and TRBJ1-1; D not resolved. CDR1 and CDR2 (germline): SNHLY, FYNNEI. V lost 4 bases and J 8 bases, leaving 5 bases between the germline ends. CDR3 size: 10 residues.